This T cell receptor (beta chain) emerged from a study of T cell repertoires in cytomegalovirus infection. At the level of the study: Well-studied HLA-B-restricted CMV epitopes were used in the study alongside recently identified HLA-C-restricted ones. Evidence of both CMV infection and a matching HLA type came from public TCR beta signatures. Regarding the study as a whole: What dominated the ex vivo response were HLA-C-restricted CMV-specific TCR beta clonotypes.

Each CDR3 protein is one row after TCRdb ran MiXCR on the reads. The sample lists roughly 920,000 distinct CDR3 sequences; more than 25% were seen once. As to this clonotype: Antigen: not known.

Per germline, CDR1 MNHEY and CDR2 SMNVEV (reference sequence). V trimming: 5 bases; J trimming: 8 bases; junction bases outside the gene matches: 7. The CDR3 length is 14 residues. This TCR derives from a human donor in good health (CMV status not recorded). Some clones in this sample may be carry-over from other donors' samples. The starting material was cultured CD8+ T cells from PBMCs, obtained from culture after CMV antigen stimulation. V is TRBV27 and J is TRBJ2-1, with 9 bases matching TRBD2. The CDR3 loop reads CASSGLAGADEQFF. CDR3 nucleotides: TGTGCCAGCAGTGGATTAGCGGGGGCCGATGAGCAGTTCTTC.